These 14 T cell receptor beta chains came from one sample sequenced in a study of OX40 agonist ivuxolimab in advanced cancers. TCRdb keeps only in-frame clones here, not all; method: immunoSEQ multiplex PCR. Of some 33,000 clones listed, roughly 74% are singletons. Specimen: CD4+ or CD8+ T cells sorted from blood, collected in a trial of the OX40 agonist ivuxolimab. The receptor source for this set is an adult with an advanced solid tumor such as melanoma, head and neck, liver or kidney cancer.

The rearrangement uses TRBV5-8 and TRBJ2-1; D is unclear. Trimming pared 2 bases from V and 4 bases from J, leaving 7 bases between. Germline V gene data show CDR1 as SGHTS and CDR2 as YDEGEE. This CDR3 spans 13 amino acids. The CDR3 DNA is TGTGCCAGCAGCTTCCAGTTTTACAATGAGCAGTTCTTC. Translated, it gives CASSFQFYNEQFF.

The rearrangement uses TRBV7-2 and TRBJ1-5; 9 positions agree with TRBD1. This CDR3 is built from 17 residues. Germline V gene data show CDR1 as SGHTA and CDR2 as FQGNSA. V lost 2 bases to trimming and J lost 2 bases; unmatched junction nucleotides: 7. Here the CDR3 DNA reads TGTGCCAGCAGCTTATTCCCGGGACAGGGCGGCAATCAGCCCCAGCATTTT. Protein: CASSLFPGQGGNQPQHF.

The CDR3 coding sequence is TGTGCCAGCAGCTCCCCCCAATGGACAGGAGTATCCTACGAGCAGTACTTC. Translated: CASSSPQWTGVSYEQYF. The chain recombines TRBV7-9 with TRBJ2-7; the match to TRBD1 covers 7 bases. There are 17 residues in the CDR3. Trimming removed 4 bases from V and 1 base from J; junction bases left unmatched: 13. Germline V lookup: CDR1 SEHNR, CDR2 FQNEAQ (reference sequence). Full variable domain (remainder filled in from reference TRBV7-9 and TRBJ2-7): DTGVSQNPRHKITKRGQNVTFRCDPISEHNRLYWYRQTLGQGPEFLTYFQNEAQLEKSRLLSDRFSAERPKGSFSTLEIQRTEQGDSAMYLCASSSPQWTGVSYEQYFGPGTRLTVT.

This clone counts as medium-sized (0.01 to 0.1%). The V gene is TRBV6-5, the J gene TRBJ1-6; perhaps TRBD1 as D (6 bases). Trimming removed 0 bases from V and 8 bases from J, with 14 bases in between. This CDR3 region has 16 residues. Per germline, CDR1 MNHEY and CDR2 SVGAGI. The CDR3 coding sequence is TGTGCCAGCAGTTACTCGCGCAGGGGATCAGATTCACCCCTCCACTTT. Translated, it gives CASSYSRRGSDSPLHF.

This clone was detected only once. The chain employs TRBV9 and TRBJ1-5; 11 nucleotides match TRBD1. This CDR3 is built from 15 residues. J gave up 6 bases and V 4 bases, and 6 bases lay outside the gene matches. The germline V gene has CDR1 SGDLS and CDR2 YYNGEE. This CDR3 reads CASSIGQGAGQPQHF. DNA for the CDR3: TGTGCCAGCAGCATTGGACAGGGGGCGGGTCAGCCCCAGCATTTT.

V is TRBV27 and J is TRBJ2-1; 9 nucleotides agree with TRBD2. Germline V gene lookup returns CDR1 MNHEY and CDR2 SMNVEV (reference sequence). This CDR3 region has 15 residues. V shed 7 bases, J shed 2 bases, and the junction held 6 bases outside the gene matches. This chain's CDR3 is CASTLERGAYNEQFF. As DNA, the CDR3 is TGTGCCAGCACCCTAGAGCGGGGGGCCTACAATGAGCAGTTCTTC.

This rearrangement joins TRBV5-1 to TRBJ2-5, with no clear D. Germline-derived CDR1 and CDR2 are SGHRS and YFSETQ. V was shortened by 3 bases and J by 5 bases, with 8 bases between the two germline ends. CDR3 length: 12 amino acids. The CDR3 loop is CASSSSHETQYF. DNA for the CDR3: TGCGCCAGCAGCTCATCTCACGAGACCCAGTACTTC.

This clone is medium-sized in the sample. V is TRBV28 and J is TRBJ1-5, with D unclear. Germline CDR1 and CDR2: MDHEN and SYDVKM. V was cut by 2 bases and J by 3 bases, with 2 bases left in between. The CDR3 spans 12 residues. The CDR3 loop is CASSLPNQPQHF. CDR3 sequence (DNA): TGTGCCAGCAGTTTACCCAATCAGCCCCAGCATTTT. Filled out from reference TRBV28 and TRBJ1-5, the complete variable domain reads DVKVTQSSRYLVKRTGEKVFLECVQDMDHENMFWYRQDPGLGLRLIYFSYDVKMKEKGDIPEGYSVSREKKERFSLILESASTNQTSMYLCASSLPNQPQHFGDGTRLSIL.

The chain recombines TRBV10-3 with TRBJ1-2; tentatively, D is TRBD1 (6 bases). Germline assignment: CDR1 ENHRY and CDR2 SYGVKD. The CDR3 totals 15 residues. Trimming took 3 bases from V and 8 from J, leaving 19 bases between them. CDR3: CAISDRPAGVLGYTF. The CDR3, as DNA: TGTGCCATCAGTGACCGGCCGGCAGGGGTGTTAGGCTACACCTTC.

The chain carries TRBV5-6 and TRBJ1-2; D gene ambiguous. The CDR3 consists of 15 residues. The germline gives CDR1 SGHDT, CDR2 YYEEEE. With 0 bases removed from V and 4 bases from J, the gap between germline ends came to 13 bases. The CDR3 coding sequence is TGTGCCAGCAGCTTGGCGGCCAGCTCTCTCTATGGCTACACCTTC. Translation: CASSLAASSLYGYTF.

This clone appeared once. V and J are TRBV7-9 and TRBJ2-1; D gene ambiguous. Trimming stripped 5 bases from V and 10 bases from J, with 15 bases between. The CDR3 has 13 residues. CDR1 and CDR2 (germline): SEHNR, FQNEAQ (reference sequence). The DNA of the CDR3 is TGTGCCAGCAGCCCAACATCCCTGGTAGAGCAGTTCTTC. Translating it yields CASSPTSLVEQFF.

The CDR3 reads CSASGPNTIYF. As DNA, the CDR3 is TGCAGTGCATCAGGGCCGAACACCATATATTTT. V usage is TRBV20-1 and J usage is TRBJ1-3; D perhaps matches TRBD1 (5 bases). The CDR3 totals 11 residues. Germline V gene sequence: CDR1 DFQATT, CDR2 SNEGSKA (reference sequence). V dropped 6 bases and J dropped 7 bases, with 10 bases sitting between them.

The chain recombines TRBV29-1 with TRBJ2-1; 7 bases line up with TRBD1. Germline V gene data show CDR1 as SQVTM and CDR2 as ANQGSEA. The CDR3 spans 15 residues. J gave up 2 bases and V 7 bases, and 11 bases lay outside the gene matches. CDR3 sequence: CSAGTSGGPYNEQFF. The CDR3 DNA reads as TGCAGCGCCGGTACCTCAGGGGGTCCCTACAATGAGCAGTTCTTC.

The chain employs TRBV6-6 and TRBJ2-1; D is uncertain. Germline V gene lookup returns CDR1 MNHNY and CDR2 SVGAGI (reference sequence). This CDR3 contains 13 residues. Trimming took off 2 bases at V and 8 bases at J, with 10 bases between the two ends. CDR3 sequence reads: CASSYVSGDEQFF. The CDR3 coding sequence is TGTGCCAGCAGTTACGTTTCTGGGGATGAGCAGTTCTTC.